These 4 T cell receptor beta chains share one sample of origin, sequenced in a study of T cells expressing NK-cell markers. TCRdb re-called the 5' RACE reads and catalogs CDR3 proteins one per entry, DNA excluded. The specimen's table records about 460,000 distinct CDR3 sequences. The sequencing input was blood T cells: a sorted CD56 or NKG2C T cell subset, CD4+ or CD8+ T cells, or bulk PBMC T cells (not recorded which). These receptors all stem from a woman aged 45-65 years in good health.

The chain is built from TRBV4-2 and TRBJ1-1. In germline, CDR1 is LGHNA, CDR2 YNFKEQ. The CDR3 runs 12 residues. The CDR3 is CASSRDGRRAFF.

The chain recombines TRBV12-3 or TRBV12-4 with TRBJ2-1; TCRdb's D call of TRBD1 is untestable without DNA. This CDR3 region has 14 residues. CDR3 residues: CASKGTGGYNEQFF.

V and J are TRBV12-5 and TRBJ1-5; the TCRdb D gene call, TRBD1, has no DNA to confirm it. CDR1 and CDR2 from the germline V gene are LGHNT and FRNRAP. This CDR3 is 14 amino acids long. The CDR3 sequence: CASGRDGENQPQHF.

V and J are TRBV5-4 and TRBJ1-4. Germline V gene data show CDR1 as SGHNT and CDR2 as YYREEE (reference sequence). This CDR3 spans 15 amino acids. The CDR3 loop is CASSPGEGLQEKLLF.